Each of the 29 T cell receptor beta chains below was sequenced from the same sample in a study of CD4 T cells in relation to SARS-CoV-2 and coronaviruses. Profiled with immunoSEQ multiplex PCR; TCRdb holds only in-frame clones, not every one. The sample lists 60,000 or so clones; 94% were seen once. CD4+ T cells from unexposed donors were obtained before the COVID-19 pandemic (2011-2018). The sequencing input was naive CD4+ T cells from PBMCs. Subset specified: naive CD4+ T cells isolated by negative enrichment. These receptor sequences come from a human donor in good health.

V and J are TRBV28 and TRBJ1-5, with D possibly TRBD1 on 5 matching bases. CDR3 length: 15 amino acids. CDR1 is MDHEN and CDR2 is SYDVKM in the germline V gene. Trimming cost V 4 bases and J 4 bases, with 14 bases left between them. CDR3 DNA sequence: TGTGCCAGCAGTTCGGGGCAGATCTCAAATCAGCCCCAGCATTTT. The encoded protein is CASSSGQISNQPQHF.

The chain joins TRBV21-1 to TRBJ1-1. TRBV21-1 is tagged as a pseudogene. There are 16 residues in the CDR3. CDR3 residues: CASSKALAWTNTEAFF. CDR3 in DNA: TGTGCCAGCAGCAAAGCGCTGGCATGGACGAACACTGAAGCTTTCTTT.

The chain couples TRBV7-9 to TRBJ1-3; weak D call: TRBD1 (6 bases). V gave up 5 bases and J gave up 2 bases, with 10 bases separating them. Germline CDR1 SEHNR, CDR2 FQNEAQ (reference sequence). The CDR3 covers 14 residues. The CDR3 reads CASSQDRTGNTIYF. DNA of the CDR3: TGTGCCAGCAGCCAAGACAGGACTGGAAACACCATATATTTT. The full variable domain, completed using reference TRBV7-9 and TRBJ1-3, is DTGVSQNPRHKITKRGQNVTFRCDPISEHNRLYWYRQTLGQGPEFLTYFQNEAQLEKSRLLSDRFSAERPKGSFSTLEIQRTEQGDSAMYLCASSQDRTGNTIYFGEGSWLTVV.

The rearrangement uses TRBV28 and TRBJ2-1; D remains ambiguous. V dropped 7 bases and J dropped 8 bases, with 6 bases sitting between them. The germline gives CDR1 MDHEN, CDR2 SYDVKM. The CDR3 loop spans 10 amino acids. The DNA for the CDR3 is TGTGCCAGCACCGCGGATGAGCAGTTCTTC. Its translation: CASTADEQFF.

This clone was seen only once. The rearrangement joins TRBV28 to TRBJ1-5, with D possibly being TRBD1 (5 bases). The CDR3 is 15 amino acids. Per germline, CDR1 MDHEN and CDR2 SYDVKM. Trimming took off 2 bases at V and 3 bases at J, with 11 bases between the two ends. The CDR3 sequence: CASSLMEGPNQPQHF. CDR3 nucleotides: TGTGCCAGCAGTTTAATGGAGGGACCCAATCAGCCCCAGCATTTT.

For this clone: Distinct nucleotide sequences in the sample also encode this CDR3. The rearrangement uses TRBV3-1 (or the pseudogene TRBV3-2) and TRBJ2-7; 11 nucleotides line up with TRBD1. The CDR3 length is 14 residues. The V and J ends lost 4 bases and 6 bases, in that order; junction bases with no gene match: 5. Per the germline V gene, CDR1 is LGHDT and CDR2 is YNNKEL (reference sequence). CDR3 nucleotide sequence: TGTGCCAGCAGCCTTGGACAGGGGGCCGGCGAGCAGTACTTC. Translation: CASSLGQGAGEQYF.

The chain combines TRBV9 with TRBJ2-4, with TRBD1 matching 7 bases. V was pared by 9 bases and J by 5 bases, with 11 bases of the junction left unmatched. The CDR3 covers 14 residues. Per the germline V gene, CDR1 is SGDLS and CDR2 is YYNGEE. Here the CDR3 DNA reads TGTGCCACCCGGGACAGTCCCCGAGAAAACATTCAGTACTTC. It codes for CATRDSPRENIQYF. The full variable domain, completed using reference TRBV9 and TRBJ2-4, is DSGVTQTPKHLITATGQRVTLRCSPRSGDLSVYWYQQSLDQGLQFLIQYYNGEERAKGNILERFSAQQFPDLHSELNLSSLELGDSALYFCATRDSPRENIQYFGAGTRLSVL.

This rearrangement joins TRBV7-3 to TRBJ2-7, with D unclear. This CDR3 has 13 residues. Germline loops: CDR1 SGHTA, CDR2 FQGTGA. V was cut by 5 bases and J by 1 base, with 9 bases left in between. DNA for the CDR3: TGTGCCAGCAGCCCCCCCGGTTCCTACGAGCAGTACTTC. Translated, it gives CASSPPGSYEQYF.

This chain joins TRBV28 and TRBJ2-7; D ambiguous. The CDR3 spans 13 residues. The V and J ends lost 5 bases and 2 bases respectively, with 10 bases between them. Germline V gene data show CDR1 as MDHEN and CDR2 as SYDVKM. The CDR3 DNA follows: TGTGCCAGCAGTCCGGGTAAGCCCTACGAGCAGTACTTC. Protein product: CASSPGKPYEQYF.

This chain links TRBV19 with TRBJ1-2, with TRBD1 matching 8 bases. CDR3 length: 16 residues. Unmatched junction bases numbered 11, after V lost 5 bases and J lost 3 bases. Germline loops: CDR1 LNHDA, CDR2 SQIVND (reference sequence). In DNA, the CDR3 is TGTGCCAGTAGTCGGACCCCTCAGGGGGCGGACTATGGCTACACCTTC. Its translation is CASSRTPQGADYGYTF.

This clone turned up a few times. This CDR3 reads CASSPGQLNYGYTF. The CDR3 DNA reads TGTGCCAGCAGCCCGGGACAGCTGAACTATGGCTACACCTTC. The chain couples TRBV5-6 to TRBJ1-2; the match to TRBD1 covers 7 bases. Looked up from germline, CDR1 is SGHDT and CDR2 is YYEEEE. The CDR3 spans 14 residues. Trimming took 4 bases from V and 2 from J; bases not matched to a gene: 5.

The chain links TRBV6-4 to TRBJ2-1; D remains unclear. Germline lookup yields CDR1 MRHNA and CDR2 SNTAGT. This CDR3 comprises 15 residues. Trimming removed 6 bases at V and 0 bases at J, with 12 bases between. CDR3 DNA: TGTGCCAGCAGCCCGACTGAGAGCTCCTACAATGAGCAGTTCTTC. This codes for CASSPTESSYNEQFF.

The gene calls are TRBV28 and TRBJ2-4, with D uncertain. The V end lost 5 bases, the J end lost 0 bases, and 11 bases lay between the germline ends. CDR3 length equals 15 residues. Germline CDR1 and CDR2: MDHEN and SYDVKM. CDR3 DNA: TGTGCCAGCAGTGCGGCCCAGCTAGCCAAAAACATTCAGTACTTC. This gives the protein CASSAAQLAKNIQYF.

The V and J genes are TRBV19 and TRBJ1-5; D gene ambiguous. CDR1 and CDR2 (germline): LNHDA, SQIVND (reference sequence). Trimming pared 3 bases from V and 0 bases from J, leaving 12 bases between. The CDR3 extends over 16 amino acids. CDR3 loop: CASSILTPYSNQPQHF. The CDR3 nucleotides are TGTGCCAGTAGTATTTTGACACCTTATAGCAATCAGCCCCAGCATTTT.

The genes are TRBV5-1 and TRBJ2-5, with TRBD2 identical over 14 bases. The germline V gene encodes CDR1 SGHRS and CDR2 YFSETQ. The J segment lost 5 bases and the V segment lost 0 bases, leaving 6 bases of the junction unmatched. This CDR3 spans 17 amino acids. The CDR3 DNA follows: TGCGCCAGCAGCTTGGCCGGGACTAGCGGGAGAGGGGAGACCCAGTACTTC. Amino acid sequence: CASSLAGTSGRGETQYF. Full variable domain (rest looked up from reference TRBV5-1 and TRBJ2-5): KAGVTQTPRYLIKTRGQQVTLSCSPISGHRSVSWYQQTPGQGLQFLFEYFSETQRNKGNFPGRFSGRQFSNSRSEMNVSTLELGDSALYLCASSLAGTSGRGETQYFGPGTRLLVL.

The chain has TRBV11-2 and TRBJ2-7; D possibly corresponds to TRBD2 (5 bases). The CDR3 sequence is 11 residues long. From germline, CDR1 is SGHAT and CDR2 FQNNGV. V was pared by 4 bases and J by 6 bases, with 7 bases between. The CDR3 coding sequence is TGTGCCAGCAGCTGGGAGCTCGAGCAGTACTTC. Translation: CASSWELEQYF. The whole variable domain, filled in from reference TRBV11-2 and TRBJ2-7, reads EAGVAQSPRYKIIEKRQSVAFWCNPISGHATLYWYQQILGQGPKLLIQFQNNGVVDDSQLPKDRFSAERLKGVDSTLKIQPAKLEDSAVYLCASSWELEQYFGPGTRLTVT.

The gene calls are TRBV5-1 and TRBJ2-7, with D possibly matching TRBD1 (6 bases). CDR1 and CDR2 from the germline V gene are SGHRS and YFSETQ. Trimming took 4 bases from V and 6 from J, leaving 17 bases between them. The CDR3 is 14 amino acids. The CDR3, as DNA: TGCGCCAGCAGCGTATCCCACAGGGTGTCCGAGCAGTACTTC. Amino acid sequence: CASSVSHRVSEQYF.

The chain recombines TRBV14 with TRBJ2-2; no clear D gene. Trimming shortened V by 2 bases and J by 4 bases, and 17 bases separated the two germline ends. This CDR3 has 17 residues. Per germline, CDR1 SGHDN and CDR2 FVKESK. This CDR3 is CASSQLGSLLTTGELFF. For the CDR3, the DNA is TGTGCCAGCAGCCAATTAGGCTCTCTACTTACCACCGGGGAGCTGTTTTTT.

The chain links TRBV9 to TRBJ2-7; TRBD1 agrees at 8 bases. The V gene's germline CDR1 is SGDLS and CDR2 YYNGEE. Germline trimming cut 4 bases from V and 6 bases from J; bases unmatched to any gene: 3. This CDR3 region has 12 residues. CDR3 in amino acids: CASSSTGVEQYF. The CDR3 coding sequence is TGTGCCAGCAGCTCGACAGGGGTCGAGCAGTACTTC.

As to this clone: The junction and the germline gene differ at one end; a read error may be behind it. The chain carries TRBV15 and TRBJ2-7; D ambiguous. Germline assignment: CDR1 LNHNV and CDR2 YYDKDF (reference sequence). This CDR3 comprises 14 residues. In DNA, the CDR3 is TGTGCCACCAGCAGAGCTTCCAGGTCCTTGGGGATCTTCTTC. Protein sequence: CATSRASRSLGIFF.

The chain couples TRBV18 to TRBJ1-1, with D uncertain. This CDR3 has 14 residues. Trimming took 5 bases from V and 1 from J, leaving 11 bases between them. From germline, CDR1 is KGHSH and CDR2 LQKENI. Here the CDR3 DNA reads TGTGCCAGCTCAAGGATAAAAGGGAACACTGAAGCTTTCTTT. As protein: CASSRIKGNTEAFF. Full variable domain (remainder filled in from reference TRBV18 and TRBJ1-1): NAGVMQNPRHLVRRRGQEARLRCSPMKGHSHVYWYRQLPEEGLKFMVYLQKENIIDESGMPKERFSAEFPKEGPSILRIQQVVRGDSAAYFCASSRIKGNTEAFFGQGTRLTVV.

The V and J genes are TRBV24-1 and TRBJ2-3, with D perhaps matching TRBD1 (5 bases). Trimming pared 4 bases from V and 0 bases from J, leaving 10 bases between. Looked up from germline, CDR1 is KGHDR and CDR2 is SFDVKD. This CDR3 comprises 15 residues. The CDR3 reads CATSEARGSTDTQYF. CDR3 nucleotide sequence: TGTGCCACCAGTGAGGCTAGGGGTAGCACAGATACGCAGTATTTT.

The chain couples TRBV7-9 to TRBJ2-1; 13 bases match TRBD2. Germline assignment: CDR1 SEHNR and CDR2 FQNEAQ (reference sequence). There are 17 residues in the CDR3. The V gene end was trimmed by 5 bases and the J gene end by 2 bases; junction bases not matched to a gene: 6. Written as DNA, the CDR3 is TGTGCCAGCAGCCGGACTAGCGGGAGTTCAGCCTACAATGAGCAGTTCTTC. It is translated as CASSRTSGSSAYNEQFF.

CDR3 nucleotide sequence: TGTGCCACCAGTGACCCAACTAGCGGGACCTACGAGCAGTACTTC. Encoded protein: CATSDPTSGTYEQYF. The chain carries TRBV24-1 and TRBJ2-7; 10 bases fit TRBD2. The CDR3 runs 15 residues. Per the germline V gene, CDR1 is KGHDR and CDR2 is SFDVKD. Trimming cost V 4 bases and J 2 bases; bases outside gene matches: 4.

V is TRBV27 and J is TRBJ2-1, with TRBD2 matching 7 bases. There are 17 residues in the CDR3. Per the germline V gene, CDR1 is MNHEY and CDR2 is SMNVEV (reference sequence). The V and J ends lost 6 bases and 0 bases, in that order; junction bases with no gene match: 11. This chain's CDR3 is CASRPPGLTSSYNEQFF. The DNA of the CDR3 is TGTGCCAGCAGACCCCCGGGACTAACAAGCTCCTACAATGAGCAGTTCTTC.

Here the CDR3 DNA reads TGCGCCAGCAGCGTGGCCACAGATACGCAGTATTTT. Translated: CASSVATDTQYF. The V gene is TRBV5-1, the J gene TRBJ2-3; D unresolved. CDR1 SGHRS and CDR2 YFSETQ come from the germline V gene. V gave up 4 bases and J gave up 2 bases, with 5 bases separating them. The CDR3 has 12 residues.

This sequence joins TRBV3-1 (or the pseudogene TRBV3-2) and TRBJ2-7; TRBD1 agrees at 7 bases. This CDR3 region has 12 residues. Trimming cost V 3 bases and J 6 bases; bases outside gene matches: 2. The germline V gene has CDR1 LGHDT and CDR2 YNNKEL (reference sequence). This CDR3 reads CASSQGQSEQYF. CDR3 DNA sequence: TGTGCCAGCAGCCAGGGACAGTCCGAGCAGTACTTC.

The genes are TRBV28 and TRBJ1-3; D remains unclear. The germline V gene encodes CDR1 MDHEN and CDR2 SYDVKM. This CDR3 spans 14 amino acids. V was trimmed by 5 bases and J by 0 bases, leaving 8 bases between them. The CDR3 reads CASSPTASGNTIYF. The CDR3 DNA is TGTGCCAGCAGTCCGACGGCCTCTGGAAACACCATATATTTT.

This chain connects TRBV28 to TRBJ2-3; the D gene is possibly TRBD2 (6 bases). The CDR3 extends over 14 amino acids. V lost 6 bases and J 9 bases, leaving 19 bases between the germline ends. Germline V gene data show CDR1 as MDHEN and CDR2 as SYDVKM. CDR3 nucleotide sequence: TGTGCCAGCAGGAATCCCGGGACTTTGGAAACGCAGTATTTT. Residues: CASRNPGTLETQYF.